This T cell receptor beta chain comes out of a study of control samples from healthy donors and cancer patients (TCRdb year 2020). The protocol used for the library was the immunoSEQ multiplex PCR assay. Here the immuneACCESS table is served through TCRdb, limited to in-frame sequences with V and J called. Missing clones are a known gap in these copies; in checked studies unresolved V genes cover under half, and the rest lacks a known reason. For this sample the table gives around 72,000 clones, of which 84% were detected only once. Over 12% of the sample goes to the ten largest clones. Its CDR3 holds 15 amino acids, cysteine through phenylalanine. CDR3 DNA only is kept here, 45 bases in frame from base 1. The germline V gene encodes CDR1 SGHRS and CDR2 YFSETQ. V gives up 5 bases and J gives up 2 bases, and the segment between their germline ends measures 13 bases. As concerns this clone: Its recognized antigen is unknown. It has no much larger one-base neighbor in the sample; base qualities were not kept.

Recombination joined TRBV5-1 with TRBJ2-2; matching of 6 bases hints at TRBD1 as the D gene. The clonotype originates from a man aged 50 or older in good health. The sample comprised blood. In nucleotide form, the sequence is TGCGCCAGCAGTTACAGGGAAGATAACACCGGGGAGCTGTTTTTT. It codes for CASSYREDNTGELFF.